The clone carrying this TCR beta chain was observed a single time. Antigen unknown. Profiled with immunoSEQ multiplex PCR; TCRdb holds only in-frame clones, not every one. The sample has tens of thousands of clones, roughly 73% seen once. The CDR3 covers 14 residues. V was pared by 5 bases and J by 4 bases, with 14 bases between. CDR1 is SEHNR and CDR2 is FQNEAQ in the germline V gene (reference sequence). This sample was taken from a study of OX40 agonist ivuxolimab in advanced cancers. Turning to the study itself: Partial responses occurred in three patients (one hepatocellular carcinoma, two cutaneous melanoma). Points from the study as a whole: Within 6 weeks, CD4+ and CD8+ blood T cells expanded clonally at 0.1 to 3.0 mg/kg.

The J gene is TRBJ2-5, the V gene TRBV7-9, with D maybe TRBD1 (5 bases). Sequenced here: CD4+ or CD8+ T cells sorted from blood, sampled in a trial of the OX40 agonist ivuxolimab. This TCR was sampled from an adult with an advanced solid tumor such as melanoma, head and neck, liver or kidney cancer. This CDR3 reads CASSASGWGETQYF. The CDR3 DNA reads TGTGCCAGCAGCGCCTCAGGGTGGGGAGAGACCCAGTACTTC.